This T cell receptor (beta chain) was obtained from a study of blood T cell repertoires in COVID-19. Looking at the study overall: The origin of the acute and convalescent COVID-19 samples was the United States, Italy and Spain.

Under the authors' procedure: Quantification of nucleated cells was approximated via reference gene primer amplification. Using immunoSEQ multiplex PCR, the repertoire was profiled, and TCRdb retains in-frame clones only, with some absent. V and J calls and clone size are those listed in that table; D and trimming were worked out from the DNA. This table has roughly 89,000 clones, 65% to 85% appearing once. The material sequenced was peripheral blood. The source is a woman older than 75 with acute or convalescent COVID-19.

DNA for the CDR3: TGTGCCAGCAGCTTAGATACAGGGAGCGCCTACGAGCAGTACTTC. Encoded protein: CASSLDTGSAYEQYF. This chain uses TRBV11-3 with TRBJ2-7; perhaps TRBD1 as D (6 bases). The germline CDR1 and CDR2 sequences are SGHNT and YENEEA. V was clipped by 0 bases and J by 2 bases, with 11 bases between them. This CDR3 is 15 amino acids long.